A selection of T cell receptor beta chains follows, all from one sample in a study of T cell clonotyping in hematopoietic cell transplantation. Some clones are missing from TCRdb's copy, which holds only in-frame ones; the method was immunoSEQ multiplex PCR. The sample has 4,500 to 5,000 clones, roughly 87% seen once. Sequences were obtained from peripheral blood mononuclear cells. These receptors came from a man in his forties in good health. Some clones in this sample may be carry-over from other donors' samples. The CDR3 runs from the conserved cysteine through the conserved F or W. The D gene is left open where the match is weak. Only some rows state a clone size, as once, few, many or a class for expanded clones.

>NA|TRBD1|TRBV5-4|15|TRBJ1-4
TGTGCCAGCAGCCCCTGGACAGGCCGAGATGAAAAACTGTTTTTT
CASSPWTGRDEKLFF
>NA|NA|TRBV1|18|TRBJ2-3
TGCACCAGCAGCCAAACCAAAGAGTGCGGGGCGATCACAGATACGCAGTATTTT
CTSSQTKECGAITDTQYF
>NA|TRBD2|TRBV7-2|15|TRBJ2-7
TGTGCCAGCAGCTTAACCGGGACTAGCTTCTACGAGCAGTACTTC
CASSLTGTSFYEQYF
>once|TRBD2|TRBV5-6|14|TRBJ2-7
TGTGCCAGCAGCCTAGGACTAGCAGACTACGAGCAGTACTTC
CASSLGLADYEQYF
>NA|NA|TRBV7-8|19|TRBJ1-2
TGTGCCAGCAGCTCATACCCGCTAGGGGCCCAGGTAGCTAACTATGGCTACACCTTC
CASSSYPLGAQVANYGYTF
>NA|NA|TRBV7-2|15|TRBJ2-5
TGTGCCAGCAACCCAACAGGGGGGGTCCAAGAGACCCAGTACTTC
CASNPTGGVQETQYF
>once|NA|TRBV6-6|14|TRBJ2-7
TGTGCCAGCAGTTACAGTCAGGGACCCTACGAGCAGTACTTC
CASSYSQGPYEQYF
>NA|NA|TRBV30|13|TRBJ1-6
TGTGCCTGGGCCGGGACGAATAACTCACCCCTCCACTTT
CAWAGTNNSPLHF
>NA|NA|TRBV6-5|14|TRBJ1-4
TGTGCCAGCAGGGCGGACAGATTTAATGAAAAACTGTTTTTT
CASRADRFNEKLFF
>NA|NA|TRBV7-9|11|TRBJ2-5
TGTGCCAGCAGCTCCCAAGAGACCCAGTACTTC
CASSSQETQYF
>NA|NA|TRBV7-9|15|TRBJ2-1
TGTGCCAGCAGCAATAGCCTAACATCCTACAATGAGCAGTTCTTC
CASSNSLTSYNEQFF
>NA|NA|TRBV7-9|12|TRBJ2-1
TGTGCCAGCAGCTCGCAGCCTAATGAGCAGTTCTTC
CASSSQPNEQFF
>NA|TRBD2|TRBV4-3|12|TRBJ2-1
TGCGCCAGCAGCTTGACTAGCGGGAGACAGTTCTTC
CASSLTSGRQFF
>NA|NA|TRBV11-1|16|TRBJ1-1
TGTGCCAGCAGCCCCAACCTGGGCAGACTTAACACTGAAGCTTTCTTT
CASSPNLGRLNTEAFF
>NA|TRBD1|TRBV7-9|16|TRBJ2-1
TGTGCCAGCAGCTTATCGGGACAGGCTGCTTACAATGAGCAGTTCTTC
CASSLSGQAAYNEQFF
>NA|TRBD1|TRBV7-2|14|TRBJ2-7
TGTGCCAGCGGCCCAGGACAGGGGGCGCGTGAGCAGTACTTC
CASGPGQGAREQYF
>few|NA|TRBV6-6|14|TRBJ2-1
TGTGCCAGCAGGCATACTTGGGGATACAATGAGCAGTTCTTC
CASRHTWGYNEQFF
>NA|NA|TRBV6-5|12|TRBJ1-5
TGTGCCAGCAGTTCCGTAGACCAGCCCCAGCATTTT
CASSSVDQPQHF
>NA|NA|TRBV5-1|15|TRBJ2-7
TGCGCCAGCAGCTTGGAAGGGTCGGGGCCCTACGAGCAGTACTTC
CASSLEGSGPYEQYF
>few|NA|TRBV5-6|15|TRBJ1-5
TGTGCCAGCACCCGGCGGGCTCTTAGCAATCAGCCCCAGCATTTT
CASTRRALSNQPQHF
>NA|TRBD2|TRBV2|15|TRBJ2-3
TGTGCCAGCAGGGTACTAGCGGGAGGCGCAGATACGCAGTATTTT
CASRVLAGGADTQYF
>NA|NA|TRBV6-1|14|TRBJ2-3
TGTGCCAGCAGTGAAATCCCGGGAACAGATACGCAGTATTTT
CASSEIPGTDTQYF
>NA|NA|TRBV10-3|13|TRBJ1-2
TGTGCCATCTCTCGGACGGGAGAATATGGCTACACCTTC
CAISRTGEYGYTF
>NA|NA|TRBV11-3|13|TRBJ2-3
TGTGCCAGCAGCCGACTGGAGACAGATACGCAGTATTTT
CASSRLETDTQYF
>NA|NA|TRBV5-6|13|TRBJ1-1
TGTGCCAGCACCTTCGGGGGAAGCACTGAAGCTTTCTTT
CASTFGGSTEAFF
>once|NA|TRBV7-8|14|TRBJ2-7
TGTGCCAGCAGCGAATATAGCAGAGCCTACGAGCAGTACTTC
CASSEYSRAYEQYF
>large|NA|TRBV6-5|11|TRBJ1-1
TGTGCCAGCATTGCCGTGGATGAAGCTTTCTTT
CASIAVDEAFF
>NA|NA|TRBV2|12|TRBJ1-1
TGTGCCCGGGGGGGGCTAGACACTGAAGCTTTCTTT
CARGGLDTEAFF
>NA|NA|TRBV7-3|13|TRBJ2-2
TGTGCCAGCAGCACCCTAGGAACCGGGGAGCTGTTTTTT
CASSTLGTGELFF
>NA|TRBD1|TRBV6-1|13|TRBJ2-1
TGTGCCAGCAGCAGGACAGGTGTGAATGAGCAGTTCTTC
CASSRTGVNEQFF
>NA|NA|TRBV30|15|TRBJ1-5
TGTGCCTTACAGAAGACCCCATATAGCAATCAGCCCCAGCATTTT
CALQKTPYSNQPQHF
>NA|NA|TRBV4-1|13|TRBJ2-7
TGCGCCAGCAGCCAGCAGACCTCCTACGAGCAGTACTTC
CASSQQTSYEQYF
>NA|NA|TRBV4-3|17|TRBJ2-5
TGCGCCAGCAGCCAAGGGTACGTGAAGGGACACGGAGAGACCCAGTACTTC
CASSQGYVKGHGETQYF
>NA|NA|TRBV5-6|13|TRBJ2-3
TGTGCCAGCAGCTTGTTGTTGACAGATACGCAGTATTTT
CASSLLLTDTQYF
>NA|NA|TRBV7-9|16|TRBJ1-4
TGTGCCAGCAGCCCCCCGTTGATAGCGACGGATGAAAAACTGTTTTTT
CASSPPLIATDEKLFF
>once|NA|TRBV5-1|14|TRBJ2-1
TGCGCCAGCAGCTCTTTTTTGGGGGGACAAGAGCAGTTCTTC
CASSSFLGGQEQFF
>NA|NA|TRBV18|13|TRBJ2-7
TGTGCCAGCTCACCTGGGAGATTCTACGAGCAGTACTTC
CASSPGRFYEQYF
>NA|NA|TRBV6-1|15|TRBJ1-1
TGTGCCAGCAGTGAAGGGACGGCGATGAACACTGAAGCTTTCTTT
CASSEGTAMNTEAFF
>NA|NA|TRBV21-1|18|TRBJ1-4
TGTGCCAGCAGCACCACGACGGACAGTTGGCAAACTAATGAAAAACTGTTTTTT
CASSTTTDSWQTNEKLFF
>NA|TRBD1|TRBV11-3|14|TRBJ1-2
TGTGCCAGCAGCTCGGACAGGGAGGTCCATGGCTACACCTTC
CASSSDREVHGYTF
>NA|TRBD2|TRBV4-3|17|TRBJ2-1
TGCGCCAGCAGCCAAGATCCTAGCGGGAGGGCCGAGGGTGAGCAGTTCTTC
CASSQDPSGRAEGEQFF
>NA|TRBD1|TRBV5-1|15|TRBJ2-5
TGCGCCAGCAGCTTGGTACAGGGGATCCAAGAGACCCAGTACTTC
CASSLVQGIQETQYF
>NA|TRBD2|TRBV5-1|15|TRBJ2-1
TGCGCCAGCAGCTTACTAGCGGGAGGGGAATATGAGCAGTTCTTC
CASSLLAGGEYEQFF
>NA|NA|TRBV20-1|11|TRBJ2-7
TGCAGTGCTCTAGGAACCTACGAGCAGTACTTC
CSALGTYEQYF
>NA|NA|TRBV11-3|12|TRBJ2-7
TGTGCCAGCAGCTTAGAATCCTACGAGCAGTACTTC
CASSLESYEQYF
>NA|NA|TRBV6-4|13|TRBJ2-2
TGTGCCAGCAGTGGGACGGGCACCGGGGAGCTGTTTTTT
CASSGTGTGELFF
>NA|NA|TRBV5-5|12|TRBJ1-1
TGTGCCAGCAGCTCTGGGAACACTGAAGCTTTCTTT
CASSSGNTEAFF
>NA|NA|TRBV11-3|17|TRBJ2-7
TGTGCCAGCAGCCCGCAACCTTTGACACGGGTAAACCACGAGCAGTACTTC
CASSPQPLTRVNHEQYF
>NA|TRBD1|TRBV19|15|TRBJ1-4
TGTGCCAGTAGTAAGCGACAGGGTTCCAATGAAAAACTGTTTTTT
CASSKRQGSNEKLFF
>NA|NA|TRBV5-6|17|TRBJ1-6
TGTGCCAGCAGCTTCCGCCCCTCCGCGGTTTATAATTCACCCCTCCACTTT
CASSFRPSAVYNSPLHF
>NA|NA|TRBV11-1|14|TRBJ2-1
TGTGCCAGCAGCATCCGGGACCATTACAATGAGCAGTTCTTC
CASSIRDHYNEQFF
>NA|NA|TRBV6-6|13|TRBJ2-1
TGTGCCAGCAGTCGACTAGTATGGAATGAGCAGTTCTTC
CASSRLVWNEQFF
>NA|TRBD2|TRBV27|12|TRBJ2-7
TGTGCCAGCAGTTTGCGGGGAGGGAAAAAGTACTTC
CASSLRGGKKYF
>NA|NA|TRBV18|12|TRBJ2-7
TGTGCCAGCTCACAAGACACCTACGAGCAGTACTTC
CASSQDTYEQYF
>NA|NA|TRBV6-1|15|TRBJ1-4
TGTGCCAGCAGTGCGACACTTACAACTAATGAAAAACTGTTTTTT
CASSATLTTNEKLFF
>NA|NA|TRBV28|11|TRBJ2-7
TGTGCCCTCGGTGGGGCGCGTGAGCAGTACTTC
CALGGAREQYF
>few|TRBD2|TRBV7-9|15|TRBJ2-1
TGTGCCAGCAGACCCCGCGCTAGCGGATACAATGAGCAGTTCTTC
CASRPRASGYNEQFF
>NA|NA|TRBV11-2|16|TRBJ1-6
TGTGCCAGCAGCTATTGGACGGGGCGGGTAGATTCACCCCTCCACTTT
CASSYWTGRVDSPLHF
>NA|NA|TRBV12-5|12|TRBJ1-1
TGTGCTAGTGGTTTTTTGGTCACTGAAGCTTTCTTT
CASGFLVTEAFF
>NA|NA|TRBV5-1|13|TRBJ2-5
TGCGCCAGCAGCAGGACAGTCCAAGAGACCCAGTACTTC
CASSRTVQETQYF